This T cell receptor beta chain stems from a study of CD8 T cells in Susac syndrome. Reverse transcription of roughly 0.45 to 1 ug RNA was performed with random hexamers. Amplification of TCR beta CDR3 spanned 54 Vbeta and 13 Jbeta via immunoSEQ multiplex PCR. From the immunoSEQ multiplex PCR reads, TCRdb called clonotypes with MiXCR, one entry per CDR3 protein. Among approximately 160,000 distinct CDR3 sequences listed, around 94% were seen once. Looked up from germline, CDR1 is DFQATT and CDR2 is SNEGSKA (reference sequence). With V trimmed by 0 bases and J by 4 bases, 7 bases remained unmatched. The CDR3 loop spans 17 amino acids.

The chain carries TRBV20-1 and TRBJ2-1; 12 positions agree with TRBD2. The sample consisted of CD4+ T cells from PBMCs. This TCR was sampled from a human donor with multiple sclerosis. The CDR3 DNA follows: TGCAGTGCTAGAGATCGACTAGCGGGAGTGGGGTACAATGAGCAGTTCTTC. Translation gives CSARDRLAGVGYNEQFF.